This is a list of T cell receptor beta chains from one sample in a study of healthy donors' naive CD4 and CD8 T cells. From the reads, TCRdb called clonotypes with MiXCR, one entry per CDR3 protein. The sample has about 180,000 distinct CDR3 sequences, around 70% seen once. The sequenced sample consisted of naive CD4+ and CD8+ T cells sorted from blood, pooled from several donors. Every receptor here comes from a pool of human donors in good health; the sample pools cells from several healthy donors. CDR3s leave out the opening cysteine and the closing phenylalanine or tryptophan. Each record gives: CDR3 length, V gene, J gene, CDR3 protein.

17,TRBV6-5,TRBJ2-1,ASSYPISGAGSSYNEQF
13,TRBV27,TRBJ1-5,ASSLYQGASQPQH
13,TRBV5-5,TRBJ2-1,ASSPGLAGHNEQF
13,TRBV7-8,TRBJ1-2,ASSQRQGAYYGYT
12,TRBV12-5,TRBJ2-6,ASGLVPGANVLT
12,TRBV6-5,TRBJ1-2,ASSYSPVNCGYI
10,TRBV27,TRBJ2-1,ASRGDWSEQF
12,TRBV4-2,TRBJ2-1,ASSQLDGRDEQF
13,TRBV20-1,TRBJ1-2,SAWGATGGTLGYT
12,TRBV29-1,TRBJ2-3,SVEGGRATDTQY
12,TRBV6-5,TRBJ1-6,ASSFRNGNSPLH
11,TRBV6-4,TRBJ2-3,ASSDQLADTQY
12,TRBV6-5,TRBJ2-5,ASSLGWNQETQY
12,TRBV6-5,TRBJ1-3,ASSYSSSGNTIY
12,TRBV19,TRBJ1-2,ASSNIRGAGGYT
14,TRBV12-3/TRBV12-4,TRBJ2-1,ASSDRGLAAVNEQF
14,TRBV27,TRBJ1-5,ASSSQSTASNQPQH
10,TRBV27,TRBJ1-3,ASSLSGNTIY
12,TRBV29-1,TRBJ1-2,SVEPIGFGYGYT
13,TRBV6-5,TRBJ1-6,ASSYDTGGSSPLH
14,TRBV20-1,TRBJ1-5,SAREDGRVSNQPQH
11,TRBV12-3/TRBV12-4,TRBJ1-1,ASSSGGLGEAF
13,TRBV6-5,TRBJ2-7,ASTTAGAGSYEQY
10,TRBV29-1,TRBJ2-7,SVGAGTVEQY
15,TRBV29-1,TRBJ2-1,SVAPHGLAGAGNEQF
14,TRBV29-1,TRBJ2-7,SAKNTGGRAIPEQY
16,TRBV27,TRBJ2-1,ASSLNPPGSHSYNEQF
13,TRBV6-1,TRBJ2-1,ASVVGGHRYNEQF
12,TRBV5-6,TRBJ1-1,ASSLESGVTEAF
9,TRBV6-6,TRBJ2-7,ASGASYEQY
14,TRBV19,TRBJ2-3,ASSIHPFTGSDTQY
12,TRBV15,TRBJ2-1,ATSRPIGVNEQF
12,TRBV24-1,TRBJ2-3,ATSDDSSTDTQY
11,TRBV2,TRBJ2-7,ASNTGLSYEQY
11,TRBV24-1,TRBJ2-7,ATSDHYTAEQY
11,TRBV29-1,TRBJ2-1,SVEGQGHNEQF
12,TRBV6-2/TRBV6-3,TRBJ2-7,ASRPPGHLYEQY
12,TRBV29-1,TRBJ2-3,SVVVRGVTDTQY
10,TRBV5-4,TRBJ2-1,ASSLAHDEQF
9,TRBV6-1,TRBJ2-5,TSGYQETQY
12,TRBV2,TRBJ1-5,ASNLQGLNQPQH
12,TRBV29-1,TRBJ2-3,SVGAGGPSDTQY
13,TRBV6-5,TRBJ2-1,ASSYSGRAYNEQF
11,TRBV29-1,TRBJ1-2,SVDVAPFQGYT
13,TRBV13,TRBJ2-1,ASSGTSSSYNEQF
11,TRBV15,TRBJ2-5,ATSRVSQETQY
14,TRBV7-2,TRBJ1-2,ASSFYPAALNYGYT
11,TRBV6-6,TRBJ1-5,ASSSLPPQPQH